The clone carrying this T cell receptor beta chain was counted only a few times. Its antigen is currently unknown. V shed 5 bases and J shed 5 bases, with 28 bases lying between them. CDR1 is SGHTA and CDR2 is FQGNSA in the germline V gene. CDR3 length: 18 amino acids. This sample was included in a study of cytomegalovirus exposure and HLA in healthy donors. Broader study findings: Listed as cytomegalovirus-associated were 150 to 200 TCR beta chains. Per a later analysis, HLA-associated TCR beta chains showed more clonal expansion than other, equally common TCR beta chains.

Primers included in the PCR were 60 Vbeta and 13 Jbeta primers. The assay was immunoSEQ multiplex PCR, and TCRdb's table has in-frame clones only and misses some. Of about 240,000 clones in the sample, 81% are singletons; the top ten hold 7% to 9%. The source material was PBMCs. The TCR originated in a woman aged 60-75 years in good health and CMV-seropositive. This chain uses TRBV7-2 with TRBJ2-7, with D maybe TRBD2 (6 bases). The CDR3 sequence: CASSPTRDWGRFLDEQYF. The DNA for the CDR3 is TGTGCCAGCAGCCCCACTAGGGACTGGGGGAGGTTCTTGGACGAGCAGTACTTC.